Following are 5 T cell receptor beta chains from one sample sequenced in a study of CD8 T cells in ankylosing spondylitis. TCRdb fed the 5' RACE reads into MiXCR, producing one record per CDR3 protein. The sample records about 450,000 distinct CDR3 sequences, 26% being singletons. Study results and caveats: It appeared that ankylosing spondylitis blood was characterized by a TCR beta motif of roughly 8 highly homologous variants.

Their cognate antigens are unknown. The specimen sequenced was blood, either unsorted or a sorted T cell fraction (not recorded which). The source is a male donor with ankylosing spondylitis.

This clonotype turned up a few times. The V gene is TRBV5-1, the J gene TRBJ2-1; possible D gene TRBD2, 6 bases. Germline CDR1 reads SGHRS; CDR2 reads YFSETQ. V was trimmed by 4 bases and J by 6 bases, leaving 11 bases between them. The CDR3 loop spans 13 amino acids. CDR3 nucleotide sequence: TGCGCCAGCAGCACTCGGGACTCCAATGAGCAGTTCTTC. Amino acid sequence: CASSTRDSNEQFF.

The chain joins TRBV2 to TRBJ1-5; a weak D match, TRBD1 (6 bases). CDR1 and CDR2 (germline): SNHLY, FYNNEI. The CDR3 spans 15 residues. V shed 3 bases and J shed 2 bases, with 11 bases lying between them. The CDR3 sequence is CASSENRAGNQPQHF. The CDR3 region has the DNA TGTGCCAGCAGTGAGAACAGGGCTGGCAATCAGCCCCAGCATTTT.

The rearrangement uses TRBV3-1 and TRBJ2-4, with TRBD2 identical over 12 bases. The J segment lost 8 bases and the V segment lost 1 base, leaving 6 bases of the junction unmatched. CDR3 size: 16 residues. Germline lookup yields CDR1 LGHDT and CDR2 YNNKEL (reference sequence). The CDR3 sequence is CASSQGASGRAHIQYF. The CDR3 coding sequence is TGTGCCAGCAGCCAAGGGGCTAGCGGGAGGGCTCACATTCAGTACTTC.

In its sample, this clonotype was seen a few times. CDR3 amino acids: CSAGLAPFGDIQYF. The CDR3 region has the DNA TGCAGCGCGGGACTAGCGCCTTTCGGAGACATTCAGTACTTC. The gene calls are TRBV20-1 and TRBJ2-4; 10 bases map to TRBD2. This CDR3 has 14 residues. Germline V gene data show CDR1 as DFQATT and CDR2 as SNEGSKA (reference sequence).

The rearrangement uses TRBV29-1 and TRBJ2-3, with 8 bases fitting TRBD2. The length of the CDR3 is 13 residues. Germline V gene data show CDR1 as SQVTM and CDR2 as ANQGSEA. The V and J ends lost 3 bases and 6 bases, in that order; junction bases with no gene match: 5. As DNA, the CDR3 is TGCAGCGTTGATAGGCGGGGGGCGGATACGCAGTATTTT. Its protein is CSVDRRGADTQYF.